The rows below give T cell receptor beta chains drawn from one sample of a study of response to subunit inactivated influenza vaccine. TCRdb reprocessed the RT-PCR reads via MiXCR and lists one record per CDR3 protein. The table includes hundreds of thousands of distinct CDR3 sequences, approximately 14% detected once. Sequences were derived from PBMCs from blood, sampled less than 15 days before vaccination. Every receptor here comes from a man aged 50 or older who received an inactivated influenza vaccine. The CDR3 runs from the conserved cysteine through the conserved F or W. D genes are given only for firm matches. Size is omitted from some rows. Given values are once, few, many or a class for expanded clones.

CASSQEGGPGTGGSDEQFF | TGCGCCAGCAGCCAAGAGGGTGGCCCCGGGACAGGGGGCAGCGATGAGCAGTTCTTC | TRBJ2-1 | few | TRBD1 | TRBV4-3
CASSFSTGGAGTSGYEQYF | TGTGCCAGCAGTTTCTCCACAGGGGGAGCCGGGACTTCCGGGTACGAGCAGTACTTC | TRBJ2-7 | NA | TRBD1 | TRBV28
CASSYSKGGLRGGYTF | TGTGCCAGCAGCTATTCCAAAGGGGGCCTAAGGGGGGGCTACACCTTC | TRBJ1-2 | many | TRBD1 | TRBV7-2
CASGNTGTGAYEQYF | TGCGCCAGCGGCAACACCGGGACAGGGGCCTACGAGCAGTACTTC | TRBJ2-7 | few | TRBD1 | TRBV5-1
CASSLDATMNTEAFF | TGTGCCAGCAGCTTGGATGCGACGATGAACACTGAAGCTTTCTTT | TRBJ1-1 | NA | NA | TRBV5-5
CASSPGLAGGAKNIQYF | TGTGCCAGCAGCCCGGGACTAGCGGGGGGAGCCAAAAACATTCAGTACTTC | TRBJ2-4 | NA | TRBD2 | TRBV7-8
CASSYPLGDIRGDTQYF | TGTGCCAGCAGTTACCCTCTGGGGGACATCAGGGGGGATACGCAGTATTTT | TRBJ2-3 | NA | TRBD1 | TRBV28
CASIRGAQNEQFF | TGTGCCAGCATACGGGGGGCTCAGAATGAGCAGTTCTTC | TRBJ2-1 | few | NA | TRBV6-1
CASSQETGEPSYEQYF | TGTGCCAGCAGCCAAGAGACGGGGGAACCCTCCTACGAGCAGTACTTC | TRBJ2-7 | many | NA | TRBV4-2
CASSLSGQGDVKLFF | TGTGCCAGCAGTTTATCCGGACAGGGGGATGTAAAACTGTTTTTT | TRBJ1-4 | few | TRBD1 | TRBV28
CAWRADSGGISSTDTQYF | TGTGCCTGGAGGGCCGACAGCGGGGGAATTTCTAGCACAGATACGCAGTATTTT | TRBJ2-3 | NA | TRBD2 | TRBV30
CSAWTAKRLFF | TGCAGTGCATGGACAGCCAAAAGGCTGTTTTTT | TRBJ2-2 | NA | NA | TRBV20-1
CASSQEGKGRPHEQYF | TGTGCCAGCAGCCAAGAAGGCAAGGGGCGCCCACACGAGCAGTACTTC | TRBJ2-7 | NA | NA | TRBV3-1
CASSQIVLMNTEAFF | TGCGCCAGCAGCCAAATCGTACTCATGAACACTGAAGCTTTCTTT | TRBJ1-1 | NA | NA | TRBV4-1
CASSWGQANTGELFF | TGTGCCAGCAGCTGGGGACAGGCGAACACCGGGGAGCTGTTTTTT | TRBJ2-2 | few | TRBD1 | TRBV7-9
CASSSKPKSGELFF | TGTGCCAGCAGCTCTAAGCCAAAAAGCGGGGAGCTGTTTTTT | TRBJ2-2 | NA | NA | TRBV7-2
CASGRRGASGYTF | TGTGCCAGTGGACGCAGGGGCGCGAGTGGCTACACCTTC | TRBJ1-2 | few | NA | TRBV25-1
CATHPQGSYNEQFF | TGTGCCACCCACCCCCAGGGTAGCTACAATGAGCAGTTCTTC | TRBJ2-1 | NA | NA | TRBV10-3
CSGIIRTGRETQYF | TGCAGTGGCATCATCCGAACAGGGAGGGAGACCCAGTACTTC | TRBJ2-5 | NA | NA | TRBV20-1
CASTRGGSEAFF | TGTGCCAGCACCAGGGGGGGGTCTGAAGCTTTCTTT | TRBJ1-1 | NA | TRBD1 | TRBV7-2
CSARDLWLEQFF | TGCAGTGCTAGAGATCTTTGGTTGGAGCAGTTCTTC | TRBJ2-1 | NA | NA | TRBV20-1
CATSPQERGGGDTQYF | TGTGCCACCAGCCCCCAGGAGCGGGGGGGCGGAGATACGCAGTATTTT | TRBJ2-3 | NA | TRBD2 | TRBV15
CASSPGQPSFEQYF | TGCGCCAGCAGCCCGGGACAACCTAGTTTCGAGCAGTACTTC | TRBJ2-7 | NA | NA | TRBV4-3
CASSNGGDSPLHF | TGTGCCAGCAGCAATGGAGGGGACTCACCCCTCCACTTT | TRBJ1-6 | NA | NA | TRBV7-2
CATGGLAGGYNEQFF | TGTGCCACAGGGGGGCTAGCGGGAGGGTACAATGAGCAGTTCTTC | TRBJ2-1 | few | TRBD2 | TRBV27
CASSLEMVGNGYTF | TGCGCCAGCAGCTTGGAGATGGTTGGGAATGGCTACACCTTC | TRBJ1-2 | NA | NA | TRBV5-1
CASSLEAGQFF | TGCGCCAGCAGCTTGGAGGCTGGGCAGTTCTTC | TRBJ2-1 | few | NA | TRBV5-1
CASSFAQAPQETQYF | TGTGCCAGCAGCTTCGCTCAGGCGCCGCAAGAGACCCAGTACTTC | TRBJ2-5 | few | NA | TRBV7-9
CASSPTRERVSDTQYF | TGTGCCAGCAGTCCCACAAGGGAGCGGGTATCAGATACGCAGTATTTT | TRBJ2-3 | NA | NA | TRBV12-3/TRBV12-4
CASSTLTSGRRNTGELFF | TGTGCCAGCAGTACTTTGACTAGCGGGAGGCGTAACACCGGGGAGCTGTTTTTT | TRBJ2-2 | NA | TRBD2 | TRBV6-5
CAWRSGGWQFF | TGTGCCTGGAGAAGCGGGGGATGGCAGTTCTTC | TRBJ2-1 | few | TRBD2 | TRBV30
CASSRQHNSYEQYF | TGTGCCAGCAGCCGACAACATAACTCCTACGAGCAGTACTTC | TRBJ2-7 | NA | NA | TRBV27
CASSPTSRGTGELLF | TGCGCCAGCAGCCCCACTAGCAGAGGAACCGGGGAGCTGCTTTTT | TRBJ2-2 | NA | NA | TRBV5-1
CSARPLTRENTDTQYF | TGCAGTGCTAGGCCGTTGACGCGGGAGAACACAGATACGCAGTATTTT | TRBJ2-3 | few | TRBD2 | TRBV20-1
CASSPGTSLGNEQFF | TGCGCCAGCAGCCCCGGGACTAGCTTAGGCAATGAGCAGTTCTTC | TRBJ2-1 | many | TRBD2 | TRBV4-3
CASSYDGVLAEQTQYF | TGTGCCAGCAGTTACGATGGGGTTCTAGCGGAGCAGACCCAGTACTTC | TRBJ2-5 | NA | TRBD2 | TRBV6-2/TRBV6-3